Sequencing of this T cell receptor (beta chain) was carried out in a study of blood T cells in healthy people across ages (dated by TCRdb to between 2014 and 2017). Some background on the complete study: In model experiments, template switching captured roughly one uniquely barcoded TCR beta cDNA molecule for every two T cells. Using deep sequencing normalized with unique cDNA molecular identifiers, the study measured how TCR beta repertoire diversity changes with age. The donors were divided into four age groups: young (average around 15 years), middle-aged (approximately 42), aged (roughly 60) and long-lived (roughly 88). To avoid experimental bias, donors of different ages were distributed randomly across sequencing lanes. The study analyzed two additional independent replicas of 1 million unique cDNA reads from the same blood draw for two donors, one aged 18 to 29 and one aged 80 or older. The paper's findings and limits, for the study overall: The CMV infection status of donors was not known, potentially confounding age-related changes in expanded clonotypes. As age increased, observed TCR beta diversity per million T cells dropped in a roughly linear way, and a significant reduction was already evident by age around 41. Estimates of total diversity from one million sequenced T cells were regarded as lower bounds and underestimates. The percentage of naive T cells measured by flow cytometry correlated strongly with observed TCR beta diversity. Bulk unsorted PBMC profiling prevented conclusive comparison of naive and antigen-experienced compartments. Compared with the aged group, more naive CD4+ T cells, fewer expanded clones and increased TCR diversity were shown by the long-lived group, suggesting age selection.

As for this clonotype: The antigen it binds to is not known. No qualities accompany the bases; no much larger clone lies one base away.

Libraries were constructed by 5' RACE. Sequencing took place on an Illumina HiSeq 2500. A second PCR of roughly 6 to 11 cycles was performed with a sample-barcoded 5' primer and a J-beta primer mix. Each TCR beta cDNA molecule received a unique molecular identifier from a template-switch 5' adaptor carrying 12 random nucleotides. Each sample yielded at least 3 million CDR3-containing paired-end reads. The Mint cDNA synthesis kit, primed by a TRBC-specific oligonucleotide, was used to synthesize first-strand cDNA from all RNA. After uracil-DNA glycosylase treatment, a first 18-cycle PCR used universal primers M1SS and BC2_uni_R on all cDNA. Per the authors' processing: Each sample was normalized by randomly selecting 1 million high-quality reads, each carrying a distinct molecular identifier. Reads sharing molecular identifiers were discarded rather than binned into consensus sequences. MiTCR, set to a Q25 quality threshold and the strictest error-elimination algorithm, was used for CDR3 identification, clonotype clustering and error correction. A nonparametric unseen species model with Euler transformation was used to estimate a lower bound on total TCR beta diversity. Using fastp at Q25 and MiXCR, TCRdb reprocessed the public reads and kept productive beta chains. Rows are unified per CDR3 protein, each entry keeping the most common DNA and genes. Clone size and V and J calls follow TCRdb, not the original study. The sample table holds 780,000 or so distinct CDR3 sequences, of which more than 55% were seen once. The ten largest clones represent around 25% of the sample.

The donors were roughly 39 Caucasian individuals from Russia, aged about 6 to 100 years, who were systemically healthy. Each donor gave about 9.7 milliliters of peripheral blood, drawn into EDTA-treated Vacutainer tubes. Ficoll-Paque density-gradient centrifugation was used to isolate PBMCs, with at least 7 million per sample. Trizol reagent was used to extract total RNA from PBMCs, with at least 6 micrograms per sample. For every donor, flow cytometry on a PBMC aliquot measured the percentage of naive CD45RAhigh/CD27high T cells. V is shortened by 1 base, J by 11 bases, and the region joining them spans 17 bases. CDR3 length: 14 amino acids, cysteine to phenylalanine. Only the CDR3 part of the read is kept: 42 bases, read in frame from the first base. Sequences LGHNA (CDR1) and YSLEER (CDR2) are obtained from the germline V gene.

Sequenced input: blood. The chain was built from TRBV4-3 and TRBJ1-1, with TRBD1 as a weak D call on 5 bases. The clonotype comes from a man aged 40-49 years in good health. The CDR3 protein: CASSQVGYWRGAFF. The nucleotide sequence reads TGCGCCAGCAGCCAAGTGGGGTACTGGAGGGGCGCTTTCTTT.